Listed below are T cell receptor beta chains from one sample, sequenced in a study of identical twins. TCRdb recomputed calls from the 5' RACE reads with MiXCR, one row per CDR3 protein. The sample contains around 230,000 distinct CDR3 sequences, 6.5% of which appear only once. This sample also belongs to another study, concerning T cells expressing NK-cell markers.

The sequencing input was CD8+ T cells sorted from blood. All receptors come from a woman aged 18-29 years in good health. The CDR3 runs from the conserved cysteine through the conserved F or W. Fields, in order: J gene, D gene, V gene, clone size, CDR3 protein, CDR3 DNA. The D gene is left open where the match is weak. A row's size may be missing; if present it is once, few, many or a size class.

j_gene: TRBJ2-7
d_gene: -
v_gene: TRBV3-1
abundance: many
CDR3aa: CASSLPGPSYEQYF
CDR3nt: TGTGCCAGCAGCCTTCCCGGGCCCTCCTACGAGCAGTACTTC

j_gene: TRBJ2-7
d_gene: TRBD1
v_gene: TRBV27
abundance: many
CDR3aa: CASSSSGTALYEQYF
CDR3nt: TGTGCCAGCAGTTCCTCCGGGACAGCATTATACGAGCAGTACTTC

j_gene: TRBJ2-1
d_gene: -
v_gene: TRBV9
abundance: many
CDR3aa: CASSVDYSYNEQFF
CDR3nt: TGTGCCAGCAGCGTAGACTACTCCTACAATGAGCAGTTCTTC

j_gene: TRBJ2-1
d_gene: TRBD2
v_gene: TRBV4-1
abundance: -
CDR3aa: CASSQVGTSGRANASYNEQFF
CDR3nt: TGCGCCAGCAGCCAAGTGGGGACTAGCGGGAGGGCCAACGCTAGCTACAATGAGCAGTTCTTC

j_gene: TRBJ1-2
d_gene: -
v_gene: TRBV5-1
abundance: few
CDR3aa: CASSRRGFSGGYTF
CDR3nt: TGCGCCAGCAGCAGGAGGGGCTTTTCGGGTGGCTACACCTTC

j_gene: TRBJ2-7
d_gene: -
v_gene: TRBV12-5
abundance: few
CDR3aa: CASGLPGQAIYEQYF
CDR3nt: TGTGCTAGTGGTCTCCCCGGGCAGGCCATCTACGAGCAGTACTTC

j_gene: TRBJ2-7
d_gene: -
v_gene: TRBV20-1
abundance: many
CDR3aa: CSAREGEIGYEQYF
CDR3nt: TGCAGTGCTAGAGAAGGAGAGATCGGTTACGAGCAGTACTTC

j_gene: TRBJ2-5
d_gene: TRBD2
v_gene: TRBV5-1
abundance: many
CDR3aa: CASSFILAGASQETQYF
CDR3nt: TGCGCCAGCAGCTTTATACTAGCGGGGGCATCTCAAGAGACCCAGTACTTC

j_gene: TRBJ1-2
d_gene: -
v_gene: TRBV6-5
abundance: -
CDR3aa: CASSSTGWGYTF
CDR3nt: TGTGCCAGCAGTTCGACAGGATGGGGCTACACCTTC

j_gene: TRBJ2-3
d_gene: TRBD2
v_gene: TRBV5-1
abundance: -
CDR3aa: CASSWARRGSTDTQYF
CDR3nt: TGCGCCAGCAGCTGGGCCAGGCGGGGGAGCACAGATACGCAGTATTTT

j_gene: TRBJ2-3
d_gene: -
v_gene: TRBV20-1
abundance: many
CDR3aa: CSAEGVLTDTQYF
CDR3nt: TGCAGTGCCGAAGGCGTGCTAACAGATACGCAGTATTTT

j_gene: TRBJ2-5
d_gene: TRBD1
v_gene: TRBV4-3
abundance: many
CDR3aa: CASSQDTGGETQYF
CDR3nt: TGCGCCAGCAGCCAAGATACAGGGGGAGAGACCCAGTACTTC

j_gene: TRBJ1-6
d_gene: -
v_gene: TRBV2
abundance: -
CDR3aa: CASLGGYNSPLHF
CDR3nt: TGTGCCAGCCTAGGGGGTTATAATTCACCCCTCCACTTT

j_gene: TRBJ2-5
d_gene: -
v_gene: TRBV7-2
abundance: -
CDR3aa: CASSFGGEQETQYF
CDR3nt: TGTGCCAGCAGCTTTGGTGGGGAACAAGAGACCCAGTACTTC

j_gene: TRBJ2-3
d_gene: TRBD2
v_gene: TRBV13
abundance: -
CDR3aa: CASSSGLEADTQYF
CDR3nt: TGTGCCAGCAGCTCGGGACTAGAGGCAGATACGCAGTATTTT

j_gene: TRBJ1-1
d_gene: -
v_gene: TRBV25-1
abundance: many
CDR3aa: CASSITGRVTEAFF
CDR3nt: TGTGCCAGCAGTATCACAGGGAGGGTCACTGAAGCTTTCTTT

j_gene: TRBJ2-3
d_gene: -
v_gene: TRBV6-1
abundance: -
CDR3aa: CASSLVGGDPDTQYF
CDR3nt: TGTGCCAGCAGCCTCGTAGGGGGAGACCCAGATACGCAGTATTTT

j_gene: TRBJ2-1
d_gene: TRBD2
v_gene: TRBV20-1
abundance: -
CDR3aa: CSAEFGGASYNEQFF
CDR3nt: TGCAGTGCCGAATTCGGGGGGGCCTCCTACAATGAGCAGTTCTTC

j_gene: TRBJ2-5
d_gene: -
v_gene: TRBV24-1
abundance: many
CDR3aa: CATPRTAEPKQETQYF
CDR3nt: TGTGCCACCCCTAGAACGGCGGAGCCTAAACAAGAGACCCAGTACTTC

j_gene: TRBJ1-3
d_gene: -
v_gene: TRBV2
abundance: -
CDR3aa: CASSDHGALNTIYF
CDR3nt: TGTGCCAGCAGTGATCACGGGGCCTTAAACACCATATATTTT

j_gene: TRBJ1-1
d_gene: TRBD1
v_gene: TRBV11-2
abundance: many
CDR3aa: CASSSWDREGHTEAFF
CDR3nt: TGTGCCAGCAGCTCCTGGGACAGGGAGGGACATACTGAAGCTTTCTTT

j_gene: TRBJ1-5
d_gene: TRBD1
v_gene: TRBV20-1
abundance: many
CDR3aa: CSARDRAGQPQHF
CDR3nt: TGCAGTGCGAGGGACAGGGCCGGACAGCCCCAGCATTTT

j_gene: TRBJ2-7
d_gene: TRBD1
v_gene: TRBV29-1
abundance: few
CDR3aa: CSVDLQGTYEQYF
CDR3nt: TGCAGCGTTGATTTACAGGGGACCTACGAGCAGTACTTC

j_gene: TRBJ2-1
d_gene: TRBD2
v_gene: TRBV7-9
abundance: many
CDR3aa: CASRPRLAGWEQFF
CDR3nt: TGTGCCAGCAGGCCCAGACTAGCGGGATGGGAGCAGTTCTTC

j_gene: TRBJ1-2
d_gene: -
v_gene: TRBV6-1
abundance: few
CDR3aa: CASSAGRGHYGYTF
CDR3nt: TGTGCCAGCAGTGCCGGCCGAGGTCACTATGGCTACACCTTC

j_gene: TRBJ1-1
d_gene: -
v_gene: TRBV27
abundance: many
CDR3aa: CASSQGQRAFF
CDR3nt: TGTGCCAGCAGTCAGGGGCAGAGGGCTTTCTTT

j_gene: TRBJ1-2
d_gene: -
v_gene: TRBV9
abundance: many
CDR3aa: CASSDRSGQSYGYTF
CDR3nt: TGTGCCAGCAGCGATCGATCCGGACAGAGCTATGGCTACACCTTC

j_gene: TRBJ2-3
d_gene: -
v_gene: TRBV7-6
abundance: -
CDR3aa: CASTPMAYTDTQYF
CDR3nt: TGTGCCAGCACCCCTATGGCTTACACAGATACGCAGTATTTT

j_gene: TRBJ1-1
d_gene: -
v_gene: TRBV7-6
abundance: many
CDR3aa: CASSSGHTNTEAFF
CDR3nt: TGTGCCAGCAGCTCGGGACATACGAACACTGAAGCTTTCTTT

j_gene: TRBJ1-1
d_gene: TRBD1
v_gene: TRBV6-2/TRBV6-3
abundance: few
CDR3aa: CASSKGAGNTEAFF
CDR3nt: TGTGCCAGCAGTAAGGGGGCGGGGAACACTGAAGCTTTCTTT

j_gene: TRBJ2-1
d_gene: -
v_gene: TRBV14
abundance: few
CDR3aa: CAPKESPHYNEQFF
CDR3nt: TGTGCCCCTAAAGAATCCCCCCACTACAATGAGCAGTTCTTC

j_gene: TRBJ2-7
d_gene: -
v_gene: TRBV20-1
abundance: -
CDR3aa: CSARQGTYEQYF
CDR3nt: TGCAGTGCTAGACAGGGAACTTACGAGCAGTACTTC

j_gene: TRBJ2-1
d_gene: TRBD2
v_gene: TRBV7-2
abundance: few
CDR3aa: CASSLVGGEVNEQFF
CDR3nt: TGTGCCAGCAGCTTAGTGGGGGGGGAGGTCAATGAGCAGTTCTTC

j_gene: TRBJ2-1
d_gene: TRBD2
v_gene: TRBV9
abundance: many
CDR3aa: CASSATSASSYNEQFF
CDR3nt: TGTGCCAGCAGCGCCACTAGCGCAAGCTCCTACAATGAGCAGTTCTTC

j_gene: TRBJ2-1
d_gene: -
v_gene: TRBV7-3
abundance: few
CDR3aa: CASSPKGGGEQFF
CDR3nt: TGTGCCAGCAGCCCAAAGGGGGGCGGTGAGCAGTTCTTC

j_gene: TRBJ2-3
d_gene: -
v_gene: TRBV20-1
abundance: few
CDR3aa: CSARDRSLSYADTQYF
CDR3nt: TGCAGTGCTAGAGATAGAAGCCTAAGTTATGCAGATACGCAGTATTTT

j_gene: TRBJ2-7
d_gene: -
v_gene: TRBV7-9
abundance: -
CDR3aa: CASSSSGGYEQYF
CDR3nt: TGTGCCAGCAGCTCGTCGGGCGGGTACGAGCAGTACTTC

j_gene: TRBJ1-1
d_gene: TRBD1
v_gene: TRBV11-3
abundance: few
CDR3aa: CASSPGGQGITEAFF
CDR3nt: TGTGCCAGCAGCCCGGGGGGACAGGGGATCACTGAAGCTTTCTTT

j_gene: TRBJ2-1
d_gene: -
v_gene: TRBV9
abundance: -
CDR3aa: CASSVASHGGYEQFF
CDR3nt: TGTGCCAGCAGCGTAGCTTCACACGGGGGCTATGAGCAGTTCTTC

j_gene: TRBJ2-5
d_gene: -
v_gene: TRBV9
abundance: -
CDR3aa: CASSARDTQETQYF
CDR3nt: TGTGCCAGCAGCGCCCGGGACACACAAGAGACCCAGTACTTC

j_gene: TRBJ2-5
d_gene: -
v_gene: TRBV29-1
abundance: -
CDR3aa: CSVAQELQETQYF
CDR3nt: TGCAGCGTTGCACAGGAGCTACAAGAGACCCAGTACTTC

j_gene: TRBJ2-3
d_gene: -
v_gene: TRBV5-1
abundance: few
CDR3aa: CASSLDGGTDTQYF
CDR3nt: TGCGCCAGCAGCTTGGACGGGGGCACAGATACGCAGTATTTT

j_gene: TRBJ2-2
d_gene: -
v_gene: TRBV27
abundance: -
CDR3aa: CATSPGLGIGELFF
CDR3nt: TGTGCCACCTCACCGGGACTGGGAATCGGGGAGCTGTTTTTT

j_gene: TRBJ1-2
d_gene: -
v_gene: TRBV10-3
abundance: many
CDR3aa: CAISEGQNYGYTF
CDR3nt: TGTGCCATCAGTGAGGGGCAGAACTATGGCTACACCTTC

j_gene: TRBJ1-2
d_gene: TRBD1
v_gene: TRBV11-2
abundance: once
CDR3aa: CASSLVFGTGSNGYTF
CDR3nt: TGTGCCAGCAGCTTAGTCTTCGGGACAGGGTCGAATGGCTACACCTTC